This T cell receptor beta chain was captured in a study of immune reconstitution after stem cell transplant in scleroderma (dated by TCRdb to 2016 to 2017). Library generation was performed with RT-PCR. Sequencing was performed on an Illumina MiSeq. TCRdb cleaned the public reads at Q25 with fastp, built clones with MiXCR and kept in-frame beta chains. Every CDR3 protein is listed once, alongside the most common genes and DNA of its rows. The sample includes more than 3,500 distinct CDR3 sequences, with 5.7% observed a single time. Together, the top ten hold 15% to 19% of the sample. By share, this clonotype ranks as medium-sized (0.01 to 0.1%). The antigen it binds to is not known. No per-base quality is available; no much larger clone lies one base away. Trimming takes 5 bases from V and 7 bases from J, and the germline ends sit 20 bases apart. CDR1 MDHEN and CDR2 SYDVKM are derived from the germline V gene. Taken from cysteine to phenylalanine, the CDR3 has 15 residues. The kept DNA is CDR3 alone, 45 bases in frame from the first base.

This material was acquired before or after autologous hematopoietic stem cell transplantation (not recorded which). This sequence was found in a female donor with systemic sclerosis. The chain couples TRBV28 to TRBJ1-2; no D gene is confidently identified. The DNA sequence reads TGTGCCAGCAGTCCTTCGGACCGGTCCGGGAGTGGCTACACCTTC. This gives the protein CASSPSDRSGSGYTF.